This entry features one T cell receptor beta chain sequence. Participant-given clinical history determined each cohort assignment. In the original workflow: By means of reference gene primer amplification, nucleated cell counts were estimated. TCRdb keeps only in-frame clones here, not all; method: immunoSEQ multiplex PCR. Clonal size and the V and J genes are those of that table, whereas D and trimming came from the DNA. This sample yields roughly 200,000 clones, of which 86% are seen a single time; roughly 3.2% belongs to the top ten. The sample originates from a study of blood T cell repertoires in COVID-19. About the research overall: Sites across the United States, Italy and Spain contributed samples from acute and convalescent COVID-19. From T cells, B-cell-depleted T cells, or PBMCs came the material, which was cDNA or gDNA.

The specimen was PBMCs or T cells enriched from blood (not recorded which). The sequence was obtained from a woman between 50 and 59 years old in a cohort exposed to, infected with or recovered from COVID-19 (not recorded which).

CDR3 DNA: TGTGCCAGCAGTTTATGGAAATGGGACATTAAAAACTCTAGCACAGATACGCAGTATTTT. It is translated as CASSLWKWDIKNSSTDTQYF. The genes are TRBV28 and TRBJ2-3; a weak D match, TRBD1 (6 bases). V lost 0 bases, J lost 0 bases, and 22 bases lay in between. Germline V CDR1 and CDR2: MDHEN, SYDVKM. The CDR3 loop spans 20 amino acids.